This TCR beta chain comes out of a study of T-cell reconstitution after alpha-beta-depleted transplantation in children. This clonotype was recorded a few times. Researchers prepared the TCRbeta library using unique molecular identifiers, the study reports. Via MiXCR, TCRdb re-called the PCR reads, giving one row per CDR3 protein. The sample has some 590,000 distinct CDR3 sequences; roughly a tenth are singletons. With V trimmed by 3 bases and J by 8 bases, 9 bases remained unmatched. Germline V gene lookup returns CDR1 LGHNA and CDR2 YSLEER. This CDR3 is 16 amino acids long. Specimen: PBMCs from the stem cell graft donor, collected from the stem cell graft. The source is a human donor who donated a stem cell graft to a child with acute myeloid leukemia. The gene calls are TRBV4-3 and TRBJ2-1; 11 nucleotides line up with TRBD2. The DNA for the CDR3 is TGCGCCAGCAGCCATTCTATAGCGGGAGGGAGCGATGAGCAGTTCTTC. This encodes CASSHSIAGGSDEQFF.